Following are 2 T cell receptor beta chains from one sample sequenced in a study of identifying expanded T cells in peripheral blood. The assay was immunoSEQ multiplex PCR, and TCRdb's table has in-frame clones only and misses some. The sample shows about 58,000 clones, over 75% of them seen only once. Sample: blood. The receptors shown here come from a person aged 18 to 70 in good health.

The chain links TRBV19 to TRBJ1-1, with TRBD1 as a possible D gene (5 bases). Looked up from germline, CDR1 is LNHDA and CDR2 is SQIVND (reference sequence). The CDR3 contains 15 residues. Between the trimmed V and J ends, which lost 0 bases and 2 bases, there was a span of 10 bases. The CDR3 protein is CASSIDRVENTEAFF. The CDR3 bases are TGTGCCAGTAGTATAGACAGGGTCGAAAACACTGAAGCTTTCTTT. Full variable domain (rest looked up from reference TRBV19 and TRBJ1-1): DGGITQSPKYLFRKEGQNVTLSCEQNLNHDAMYWYRQDPGQGLRLIYYSQIVNDFQKGDIAEGYSVSREKKESFPLTVTSAQKNPTAFYLCASSIDRVENTEAFFGQGTRLTVV.

This clone came up a few times. The rearrangement links TRBV30 to TRBJ1-6; D not resolved. With 4 bases removed from V and 9 bases from J, the gap between germline ends came to 13 bases. This CDR3 is built from 13 residues. Germline V gene lookup returns CDR1 GTSNPN and CDR2 SVGIG (reference sequence). For the CDR3, the DNA is TGTGCCTGGAAGCTGGGAGGGCGTTCACCCCTCCACTTT. Its protein is CAWKLGGRSPLHF.